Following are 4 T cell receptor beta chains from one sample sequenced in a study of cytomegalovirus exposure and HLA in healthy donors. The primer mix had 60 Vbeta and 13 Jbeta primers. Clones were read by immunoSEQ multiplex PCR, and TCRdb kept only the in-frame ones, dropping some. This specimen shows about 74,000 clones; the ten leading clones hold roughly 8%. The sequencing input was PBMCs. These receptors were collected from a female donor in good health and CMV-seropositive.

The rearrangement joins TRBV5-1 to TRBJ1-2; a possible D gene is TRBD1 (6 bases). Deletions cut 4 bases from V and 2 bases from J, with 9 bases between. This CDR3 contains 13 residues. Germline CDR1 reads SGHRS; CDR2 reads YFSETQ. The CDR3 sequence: CASSPTGNYGYTF. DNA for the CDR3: TGCGCCAGCAGCCCGACAGGAAACTATGGCTACACCTTC.

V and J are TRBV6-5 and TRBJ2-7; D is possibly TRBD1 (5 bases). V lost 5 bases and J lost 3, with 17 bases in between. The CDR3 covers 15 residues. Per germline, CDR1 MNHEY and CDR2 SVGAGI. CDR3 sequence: CASSTPVVQGYEQYF. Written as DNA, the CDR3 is TGTGCCAGCAGTACCCCCGTAGTTCAGGGCTACGAGCAGTACTTC.

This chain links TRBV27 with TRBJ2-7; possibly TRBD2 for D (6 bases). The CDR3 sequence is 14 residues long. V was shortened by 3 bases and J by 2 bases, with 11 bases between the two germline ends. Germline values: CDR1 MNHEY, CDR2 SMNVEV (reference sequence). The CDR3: CASSFSRGPYEQYF. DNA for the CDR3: TGTGCCAGCAGTTTCTCGCGGGGCCCCTACGAGCAGTACTTC.

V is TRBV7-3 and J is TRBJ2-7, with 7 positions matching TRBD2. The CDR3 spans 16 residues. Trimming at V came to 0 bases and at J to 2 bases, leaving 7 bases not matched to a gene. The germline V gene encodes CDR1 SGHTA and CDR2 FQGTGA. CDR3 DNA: TGTGCCAGCAGCTTAACGGCTGCTAGCGGTGCCTACGAGCAGTACTTC. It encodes CASSLTAASGAYEQYF.